This entry is about one T cell receptor beta chain. Its antigen is unknown. The sample is drawn from a study of cytomegalovirus exposure and HLA in healthy donors. The CDR3 sequence is 14 residues long. Germline assignment: CDR1 MGHRA and CDR2 YSYEKL. The ends lost 7 bases at V and 3 bases at J; junction bases unmatched: 7. The PCR made use of 60 Vbeta and 13 Jbeta primers. Sequencing was performed with immunoSEQ multiplex PCR; in TCRdb, only in-frame clones are kept and a portion is missing. Of about 160,000 clones listed, around three quarters are singletons. Study results and limitations: Using the classifier, cytomegalovirus status was reportedly diagnosed with high specificity and sensitivity. It was in a later analysis that TCR association rates were seen to vary by HLA locus, highest for DRB1 and lowest for HLA-C.

The source of this sequence is a middle-aged woman in good health and CMV-seronegative. The source material was PBMCs. The genes are TRBV4-1 and TRBJ1-1; 8 positions match TRBD1. Written as DNA, the CDR3 is TGCGCCAGCATGGGGGCAGGGGGCTACACTGAAGCTTTCTTT. Amino acid sequence: CASMGAGGYTEAFF.